A single sample is the source of the 23 T cell receptor beta chains below, sequenced in a study of T cells in Graves' hyperthyroidism and ophthalmopathy. TCR beta CDR3 regions were amplified from RNA transcripts. An initial round of RT-PCR targeting the TCR CDR3 relied on the HTBI primer set. MiXCR was run by TCRdb on the multiplex PCR reads, yielding one entry per CDR3 protein. The sample has 350,000 or so distinct CDR3 sequences, 15% to 20% seen once. Sequencing was carried out using blood. Source of these receptors: a woman in her thirties or forties with Graves' ophthalmopathy.

This clonotype came up many times. V gene TRBV7-3 combines with J gene TRBJ2-2; TRBD1 is a possible D gene (5 bases). The V gene's germline CDR1 is SGHTA and CDR2 FQGTGA. There are 15 residues in the CDR3. Trimming pared 1 base from V and 6 bases from J, leaving 12 bases between. CDR3 region: CASSLMAGRPGELFF. The CDR3 bases are TGTGCCAGCAGCTTAATGGCAGGGCGGCCCGGGGAGCTGTTTTTT.

The chain couples TRBV12-3 or TRBV12-4 to TRBJ1-2; D might be TRBD1 (6 bases). V lost 6 bases and J 3 bases, leaving 11 bases between the germline ends. The CDR3 contains 13 residues. The CDR3 is CASRDSSDYGYTF. CDR3 DNA sequence: TGTGCCAGCAGGGACAGTTCTGACTATGGCTACACCTTC.

This clonotype was detected many times. The chain is built from TRBV6-1 and TRBJ2-3; 13 bases fit TRBD2. This CDR3 spans 16 amino acids. The junction had 5 bases not matched to a gene; V was cut back by 8 bases and J by 0 bases. CDR1 is MNHNS, CDR2 SASEGT, per germline. The CDR3 DNA reads as TGTGCCAGCTCCGGGACTAGCGGGGCTAGCACAGATACGCAGTATTTT. This translates into CASSGTSGASTDTQYF.

This clonotype was found many times. The CDR3 protein is CATSRDMLAANTGELFF. CDR3 in DNA: TGTGCCACCAGCAGAGATATGTTAGCGGCGAACACCGGGGAGCTGTTTTTT. The V call is TRBV15, the J call TRBJ2-2; D is perhaps TRBD2 (6 bases). Per germline, CDR1 LNHNV and CDR2 YYDKDF (reference sequence). The V end was cut by 0 bases, the J end by 0 bases, with 11 bases between. The CDR3 has 17 amino acids.

This clonotype has ten or more counts. This chain joins TRBV19 and TRBJ2-4; TRBD1 matches at 8 bases. The CDR3 contains 16 residues. Germline V gives CDR1 LNHDA, CDR2 SQIVND (reference sequence). After removal of 4 bases from V and 2 bases from J, the junction contained 7 bases not matched to a gene. CDR3 in amino acids: CASSTRTGSSKNIQYF. The DNA for the CDR3 is TGTGCCAGTAGTACGAGGACAGGGTCGTCCAAAAACATTCAGTACTTC.

There are many counts of this clonotype. The chain uses TRBV7-9 and TRBJ1-2, with a possible D match to TRBD1 (5 bases). With 4 bases removed from V and 0 bases from J, the gap between germline ends came to 18 bases. CDR1 is SEHNR and CDR2 is FQNEAQ in the germline V gene (reference sequence). CDR3 length: 17 residues. The CDR3 nucleotides read TGTGCCAGCAGCTCCTTTACGGATGTGACAGCTAACTATGGCTACACCTTC. It is translated as CASSSFTDVTANYGYTF.

Ten or more counts support this clonotype. V gene TRBV18 combines with J gene TRBJ1-2; perhaps TRBD1 as D (5 bases). Germline V lookup: CDR1 KGHSH, CDR2 LQKENI. Deletions cut 3 bases from V and 3 bases from J, with 8 bases between. The CDR3 length is 13 residues. The CDR3 region has the DNA TGTGCCAGCTCACCGGAGGGGTACTATGGCTACACCTTC. It specifies CASSPEGYYGYTF.

This clonotype was recorded at least ten times. This chain connects TRBV6-5 to TRBJ2-7, with 11 bases identical to TRBD1. The CDR3 is 16 amino acids. Trimming removed 6 bases from V and 5 bases from J; junction bases left unmatched: 12. Germline-derived CDR1 and CDR2 are MNHEY and SVGAGI. CDR3 in amino acids: CASSFPPGTGGNEQYF. CDR3 bases: TGTGCCAGCAGCTTTCCTCCCGGGACAGGGGGGAACGAGCAGTACTTC.

This clonotype has ten or more counts. The chain employs TRBV6-1 and TRBJ1-1; D remains ambiguous. V gave up 7 bases and J gave up 4 bases, with 16 bases separating them. Germline V gene data show CDR1 as MNHNS and CDR2 as SASEGT. The CDR3 extends over 14 amino acids. CDR3 sequence: CASKRSGLRTEAFF. Written as DNA, the CDR3 is TGTGCCAGCAAACGTTCAGGATTGCGCACTGAAGCTTTCTTT.

In this sample, this clonotype turned up many times. The rearrangement links TRBV18 to TRBJ1-1, with a tentative D call TRBD1 (5 bases). V lost 3 bases and J lost 0, with 14 bases in between. Germline V gene data show CDR1 as KGHSH and CDR2 as LQKENI. This CDR3 region has 16 residues. The chain's CDR3 is CASSPGRKAMNTEAFF. The CDR3 DNA reads TGTGCCAGCTCACCGGGACGGAAGGCAATGAACACTGAAGCTTTCTTT.

This clonotype came up many times. CDR3 protein: CSVKQPLNTEAFF. In DNA form, the CDR3 reads TGCAGCGTTAAACAGCCGTTGAACACTGAAGCTTTCTTT. The chain uses TRBV29-1 and TRBJ1-1; D remains unclear. The CDR3 is 13 amino acids. Between the trimmed V and J ends, which lost 5 bases and 0 bases, there was a span of 10 bases. From germline, CDR1 is SQVTM and CDR2 ANQGSEA.

V is TRBV30 and J is TRBJ1-1; maybe TRBD1 (6 bases). Trimming took 4 bases from V and 4 from J, leaving 13 bases between them. The CDR3 has 13 residues. Germline lookup yields CDR1 GTSNPN and CDR2 SVGIG (reference sequence). The CDR3: CAWNSGGPTEAFF. CDR3 sequence (DNA): TGTGCCTGGAATTCGGGGGGGCCCACTGAAGCTTTCTTT.

The sample holds many counts of this clonotype. This chain joins TRBV4-3 and TRBJ2-2, with D perhaps matching TRBD1 (5 bases). Germline-derived CDR1 and CDR2 are LGHNA and YSLEER. Between the trimmed V and J ends, which lost 2 bases and 4 bases, there was a span of 11 bases. The CDR3 is made up of 15 amino acids. This chain's CDR3 is CASSQQTGTTGELFF. In DNA form, the CDR3 reads TGCGCCAGCAGCCAACAAACAGGCACCACCGGGGAGCTGTTTTTT.

This clonotype was detected many times. The chain has TRBV12-3 or TRBV12-4 and TRBJ2-7; D is perhaps TRBD1 or TRBD2 (6 bases each). Trimming took off 0 bases at V and 0 bases at J, with 12 bases between the two ends. The CDR3 totals 16 residues. The CDR3 DNA sequence: TGTGCCAGCAGTTTAGCGGGGGGCTTTCACTCCTACGAGCAGTACTTC. This gives the protein CASSLAGGFHSYEQYF.

This clonotype was recorded many times. The chain uses TRBV15 and TRBJ1-5; 7 bases are shared with TRBD1. After removal of 2 bases from V and 1 base from J, the junction contained 2 bases not matched to a gene. Germline CDR1 LNHNV, CDR2 YYDKDF (reference sequence). The CDR3 loop spans 15 amino acids. CDR3 sequence reads: CATSRTQGSNQPQHF. CDR3 nucleotide sequence: TGTGCCACCAGCAGAACACAGGGGAGCAATCAGCCCCAGCATTTT. Using reference TRBV15 and TRBJ1-5 for the parts outside the CDR3, the full variable domain is DAMVIQNPRYQVTQFGKPVTLSCSQTLNHNVMYWYQQKSSQAPKLLFHYYDKDFNNEADTPDNFQSRRPNTSFCFLDIRSPGLGDTAMYLCATSRTQGSNQPQHFGDGTRLSIL.

This clonotype was counted ten times or more. This chain connects TRBV2 to TRBJ2-2, with 7 bases matching TRBD2. CDR1 and CDR2 from the germline V gene are SNHLY and FYNNEI. This CDR3 is 15 amino acids long. V shed 5 bases, J shed 0 bases, and the junction held 3 bases outside the gene matches. CDR3 sequence (DNA): TGTGCCAGCAGTCGGGCGGGAGCGAACACCGGGGAGCTGTTTTTT. Amino acids: CASSRAGANTGELFF.

This chain connects TRBV28 to TRBJ1-2; TRBD1 matches at 7 bases. In germline, CDR1 is MDHEN, CDR2 SYDVKM. CDR3 length: 13 residues. With V trimmed by 5 bases and J by 8 bases, 8 bases remained unmatched. The CDR3 here is CASSERTGLGYTF. For the CDR3, the DNA is TGTGCCAGCAGTGAGAGGACAGGTTTAGGCTACACCTTC.

This clonotype was picked up a small number of times. In DNA, the CDR3 is TGTGCCAGCAGGACCCCCGCTACACTCGCCAGGACTAGCGGGGCCGCCTACGAGCAGTACTTC. Translating it yields CASRTPATLARTSGAAYEQYF. V and J are TRBV25-1 and TRBJ2-7; 12 bases are a match to TRBD2. Losses at the gene ends were 6 bases for V and 2 bases for J; bases not matched to a gene: 23. In germline, CDR1 is MGHDK, CDR2 SYGVNS. The CDR3 has 21 residues.

This clonotype was seen repeatedly, ten times or more. The CDR3 spells CASSRTGSSYNEQFF. In DNA form, the CDR3 reads TGTGCCAGCAGTCGTACAGGGTCCTCCTACAATGAGCAGTTCTTC. The chain combines TRBV7-8 with TRBJ2-1, with D possibly being TRBD1 (6 bases). The CDR3 consists of 15 residues. V lost 6 bases and J 0 bases, leaving 12 bases between the germline ends. CDR1 is SGHVS and CDR2 is FQNEAQ in the germline V gene.

This clonotype was detected many times. The chain employs TRBV12-3 or TRBV12-4 and TRBJ1-5; D possibly corresponds to TRBD1 (6 bases). With 6 bases removed from V and 0 bases from J, the gap between germline ends came to 18 bases. CDR3 length equals 17 residues. The chain's CDR3 is CASSPGDRLNSNQPQHF. Written as DNA, the CDR3 is TGTGCCAGCAGCCCTGGAGACAGGCTTAATAGCAATCAGCCCCAGCATTTT.

This clonotype has ten or more counts. J is TRBJ1-1 and V is TRBV6-1; TRBD1 might be the D (6 bases). V dropped 6 bases and J dropped 5 bases, with 13 bases sitting between them. The CDR3 extends over 13 amino acids. The germline gives CDR1 MNHNS, CDR2 SASEGT. In DNA, the CDR3 is TGTGCCAGCAGGAAGGGGGGCGGTACTGAAGCTTTCTTT. It codes for CASRKGGGTEAFF.

This clonotype was detected a few times. The chain joins TRBV6-1 to TRBJ2-7; a weak D match, TRBD1 (6 bases). V was clipped by 5 bases and J by 1 base, with 12 bases between them. Germline values: CDR1 MNHNS, CDR2 SASEGT. The CDR3 spans 14 residues. The CDR3 is CASSPGQLSYEQYF. The CDR3 DNA sequence: TGTGCCAGCAGTCCTGGACAGCTTTCCTACGAGCAGTACTTC.

This clonotype appeared many times. The chain carries TRBV30 and TRBJ2-2, with TRBD2 matching 7 bases. Germline V gives CDR1 GTSNPN, CDR2 SVGIG (reference sequence). V trimming: 0 bases; J trimming: 4 bases; junction bases outside the gene matches: 20. The CDR3 extends over 20 amino acids. The CDR3 nucleotides read TGTGCCTGGAGTGTATTTTCGGCTAGCGGACCCGCGTTTTCCACCGGGGAGCTGTTTTTT. This gives the protein CAWSVFSASGPAFSTGELFF.